The entry below describes one TCR beta chain. The antigen remains undetermined. The protocol was immunoSEQ multiplex PCR, while the TCRdb copy is restricted to in-frame clones and leaves out a portion. The data show roughly 46,000 clones, about four fifths seen once. This specimen belongs to a study of T cell clonotyping in hematopoietic cell transplantation. In the study overall: Pretransplant recipient samples were taken after cytoreduction.

Germline CDR1 reads MDHEN; CDR2 reads SYDVKM. The CDR3 is 14 residues long. The V end was cut by 8 bases, the J end by 0 bases, with 14 bases between. Study-wide results and caveats: Pathologically expanded recipient clonotypes increased progressively from day 30 to day 180 as diversity fell. Few recipient clonotypes overlapped donors; over 95% were de novo at given depth.

Time point denoted: recipient sample about 28 days before transplant, after cytoreduction. Blood collection times were about day -28 and days 30, 100, 180 posttransplant. The rearrangement links TRBV28 to TRBJ2-7, with D perhaps given as TRBD1 or TRBD2 (5 bases each). This TCR derives from a man aged 60-69 years with myelodysplastic syndrome. Some clones in this sample may be carry-over from other donors' samples. Specimen: peripheral blood mononuclear cells, collected before stem cell transplant. CDR3 amino acids: CASLRDGSSYEQYF. The CDR3 bases are TGTGCCAGCCTTCGGGACGGCTCCTCCTACGAGCAGTACTTC.